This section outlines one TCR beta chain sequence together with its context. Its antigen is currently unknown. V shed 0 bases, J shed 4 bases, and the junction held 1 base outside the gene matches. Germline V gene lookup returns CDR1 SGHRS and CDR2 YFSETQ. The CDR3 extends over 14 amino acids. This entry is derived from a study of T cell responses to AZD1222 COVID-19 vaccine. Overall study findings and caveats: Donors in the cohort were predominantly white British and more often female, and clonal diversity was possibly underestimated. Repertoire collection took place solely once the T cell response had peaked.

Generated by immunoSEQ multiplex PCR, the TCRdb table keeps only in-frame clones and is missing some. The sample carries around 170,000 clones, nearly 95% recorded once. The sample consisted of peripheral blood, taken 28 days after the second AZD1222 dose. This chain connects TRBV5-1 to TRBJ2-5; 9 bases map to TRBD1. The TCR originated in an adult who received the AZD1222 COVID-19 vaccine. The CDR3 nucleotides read TGCGCCAGCAGCTTGGGACAGGGGGGAGAGACCCAGTACTTC. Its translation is CASSLGQGGETQYF.